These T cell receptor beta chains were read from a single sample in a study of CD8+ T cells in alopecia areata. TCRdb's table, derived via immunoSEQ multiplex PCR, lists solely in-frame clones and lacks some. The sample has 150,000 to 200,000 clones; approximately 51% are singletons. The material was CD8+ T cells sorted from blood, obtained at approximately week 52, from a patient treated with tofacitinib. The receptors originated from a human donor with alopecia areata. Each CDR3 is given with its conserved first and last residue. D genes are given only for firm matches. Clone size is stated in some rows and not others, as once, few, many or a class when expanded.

CDR3 protein: CASSSKTYEQYF; CDR3 DNA: TGCGCCAGCAGCTCCAAGACCTACGAGCAGTACTTC; clone size: -; J gene: TRBJ2-7; V gene: TRBV5-1; D gene: -
CDR3 protein: CASSVASGDLTGELFF; CDR3 DNA: TGTGCCAGCAGCGTAGCTAGTGGTGATCTGACCGGGGAGCTGTTTTTT; clone size: -; J gene: TRBJ2-2; V gene: TRBV9; D gene: -
CDR3 protein: CASSLAGSDTQYF; CDR3 DNA: TGTGCCAGCAGCTTAGCGGGATCAGATACGCAGTATTTT; clone size: many; J gene: TRBJ2-3; V gene: TRBV7-2; D gene: -
CDR3 protein: CATSYPRGTEAFF; CDR3 DNA: TGTGCCACCAGCTACCCCAGAGGCACTGAAGCTTTCTTT; clone size: once; J gene: TRBJ1-1; V gene: TRBV15; D gene: -
CDR3 protein: CATSVDSYNEQFF; CDR3 DNA: TGTGCCACCAGTGTGGACTCCTACAATGAGCAGTTCTTC; clone size: -; J gene: TRBJ2-1; V gene: TRBV15; D gene: -
CDR3 protein: CASRKEGRAQGIHNEQFF; CDR3 DNA: TGTGCCAGCCGCAAAGAGGGGAGGGCGCAGGGTATTCACAATGAGCAGTTCTTC; clone size: -; J gene: TRBJ2-1; V gene: TRBV7-9; D gene: TRBD2
CDR3 protein: CAWSPERFPYGYTF; CDR3 DNA: TGTGCCTGGAGCCCAGAACGGTTCCCTTATGGCTACACCTTC; clone size: -; J gene: TRBJ1-2; V gene: TRBV30; D gene: -
CDR3 protein: CASSSRQGAHVQQPQHF; CDR3 DNA: TGTGCCAGCAGCTCTCGGCAGGGGGCGCATGTTCAGCAGCCCCAGCATTTT; clone size: -; J gene: TRBJ1-5; V gene: TRBV7-2; D gene: TRBD1
CDR3 protein: CASSGSGNTEAFF; CDR3 DNA: TGTGCCAGCAGTGGGTCCGGAAACACTGAAGCTTTCTTT; clone size: few; J gene: TRBJ1-1; V gene: TRBV11-2; D gene: -
CDR3 protein: CASSPGHSSSYNSPLHF; CDR3 DNA: TGTGCCAGTAGTCCGGGACATTCGAGCTCCTATAATTCACCCCTCCACTTT; clone size: -; J gene: TRBJ1-6; V gene: TRBV7-6; D gene: -
CDR3 protein: CASKTGGSNYGYTF; CDR3 DNA: TGTGCCAGCAAAACAGGGGGCTCTAACTATGGCTACACCTTC; clone size: -; J gene: TRBJ1-2; V gene: TRBV27; D gene: TRBD1
CDR3 protein: CASSNRVEQFF; CDR3 DNA: TGTGCCAGCAGTAACCGGGTTGAGCAGTTCTTC; clone size: -; J gene: TRBJ2-1; V gene: TRBV6-5; D gene: -
CDR3 protein: CASSDPLTGFEQYF; CDR3 DNA: TGTGCCAGCAGTGACCCCTTGACAGGTTTTGAGCAGTACTTC; clone size: -; J gene: TRBJ2-7; V gene: TRBV2; D gene: -
CDR3 protein: CAWSTGQGRHGYTF; CDR3 DNA: TGTGCCTGGAGTACGGGGCAGGGGAGGCATGGCTACACCTTC; clone size: -; J gene: TRBJ1-2; V gene: TRBV30; D gene: -
CDR3 protein: CATSRDSGDGEQYF; CDR3 DNA: TGTGCCACCAGCAGAGATTCGGGGGACGGCGAGCAGTACTTC; clone size: -; J gene: TRBJ2-7; V gene: TRBV15; D gene: -